The 30 T cell receptor beta chains below all came from one sample that was sequenced in a study of early T cells in non-severe SARS-CoV-2 infection. TCRdb re-called the 5' RACE reads with MiXCR, one entry per CDR3 protein. This table holds around 60,000 distinct CDR3 sequences, about an eighth found once. Sequenced: whole blood. All receptors come from an adult who was a healthcare worker with PCR-confirmed SARS-CoV-2 infection or an uninfected control (not recorded which).

The V and J genes are TRBV14 and TRBJ2-3; no clear D. This CDR3 has 16 amino acids. V lost 1 base to trimming and J lost 2 bases, with 13 bases between them. Germline CDR1 is SGHDN and CDR2 is FVKESK. CDR3 amino acids: CASSQGPPRLTDTQYF. The CDR3 coding sequence is TGTGCCAGCAGCCAAGGCCCCCCCCGCCTCACAGATACGCAGTATTTT.

The V call is TRBV7-6, the J call TRBJ1-5; tentative D call: TRBD1 (5 bases). This CDR3 has 14 residues. Trimming pared 1 base from V and 2 bases from J, leaving 6 bases between. The germline CDR1 and CDR2 sequences are SGHVS and FNYEAQ. The CDR3, as DNA: TGTGCCAGCAGCTTAGAACAGGGCAATCAGCCCCAGCATTTT. It codes for CASSLEQGNQPQHF.

CDR3 in amino acids: CATKKGQLGGDTQYF. The CDR3 coding sequence is TGTGCCACTAAAAAGGGACAGCTGGGTGGGGATACGCAGTATTTT. The rearrangement joins TRBV19 to TRBJ2-3; 7 bases map to TRBD1. V was pared by 10 bases and J by 6 bases, with 16 bases of the junction left unmatched. The CDR3 sequence is 15 residues long. The germline V gene has CDR1 LNHDA and CDR2 SQIVND (reference sequence).

V and J are TRBV12-3 or TRBV12-4 and TRBJ2-6; 8 bases align to TRBD1. The J segment lost 0 bases and the V segment lost 6 bases, leaving 7 bases of the junction unmatched. The CDR3 consists of 17 residues. The CDR3 reads CASSPGDRFSGANVLTF. DNA for the CDR3: TGTGCCAGCAGCCCGGGGGACAGGTTCTCTGGGGCCAACGTCCTGACTTTC.

There are many counts of this clonotype. CDR3 DNA: TGCAGCGTTGAAAAGGGGACACGCAATCAGCCCCAGCATTTT. It translates to CSVEKGTRNQPQHF. This chain links TRBV29-1 with TRBJ1-5; a weak D match, TRBD1 (6 bases). V lost 2 bases, J lost 2 bases, and 10 bases lay in between. The CDR3 spans 14 residues. The germline CDR1 and CDR2 sequences are SQVTM and ANQGSEA.

This clonotype was observed a few times. The rearrangement joins TRBV6-2 or TRBV6-3 to TRBJ1-5; possibly TRBD1 for D (6 bases). The germline V and J ends were trimmed by 0 bases and 7 bases, with 10 bases remaining between them. CDR1 and CDR2 from the germline V gene are MNHEY and SVGEGT. The CDR3 loop spans 14 amino acids. CDR3 loop: CASSYSRQAQPQHF. In DNA, the CDR3 is TGTGCCAGCAGTTACTCGAGACAGGCCCAGCCCCAGCATTTT.

This clonotype was detected a few times. The chain carries TRBV6-2 or TRBV6-3 and TRBJ2-1; no clear D gene. The CDR3 covers 12 residues. Germline loops: CDR1 MNHEY, CDR2 SVGEGT. The V gene lost 8 bases and the J gene lost 5 bases, with 10 bases spanning the gap. The CDR3 nucleotides read TGTGCCAGCTGCATGACGGACAATGAGCAGTTCTTC. The encoded protein is CASCMTDNEQFF.

This clonotype has ten or more counts. V and J are TRBV7-2 and TRBJ2-1; 7 positions match TRBD1. This CDR3 region has 15 residues. Germline V gene lookup returns CDR1 SGHTA and CDR2 FQGNSA. The J segment lost 3 bases and the V segment lost 5 bases, leaving 7 bases of the junction unmatched. The CDR3 sequence: CASSPRGSLYNEQFF. DNA of the CDR3: TGTGCCAGCAGCCCCAGGGGGTCTCTCTACAATGAGCAGTTCTTC.

The chain couples TRBV10-1 to TRBJ2-3; 10 bases fit TRBD2. Germline V gene sequence: CDR1 WNHNN, CDR2 SYGVQD (reference sequence). V was clipped by 3 bases and J by 7 bases; unmatched bases: 10. The CDR3 runs 16 residues. The CDR3 spells CASSDSGGPFGHTQYF. DNA for the CDR3: TGCGCCAGCAGTGATAGCGGGGGGCCGTTCGGGCATACGCAGTATTTT.

The chain is built from TRBV4-3 and TRBJ1-2, with TRBD1 identical over 7 bases. V shed 3 bases, J shed 3 bases, and the junction held 4 bases outside the gene matches. CDR1 and CDR2 (germline): LGHNA, YSLEER. The CDR3 extends over 14 amino acids. This CDR3 reads CASSQAGTDYGYTF. The CDR3 DNA reads as TGCGCCAGCAGCCAGGCCGGGACAGACTATGGCTACACCTTC.

Ten or more counts support this clonotype. The chain uses TRBV19 and TRBJ1-3, with D possibly matching TRBD1 (6 bases). The V end lost 3 bases, the J end lost 0 bases, and 12 bases lay between the germline ends. Germline V gives CDR1 LNHDA, CDR2 SQIVND (reference sequence). This CDR3 is 16 amino acids long. For the CDR3, the DNA is TGTGCCAGTAGTATGGCTGGACAGCTCTCTGGAAACACCATATATTTT. Translated, it gives CASSMAGQLSGNTIYF.

This clonotype has ten or more counts. The chain links TRBV7-8 to TRBJ2-3; 8 bases match TRBD2. The CDR3 has 16 residues. Germline assignment: CDR1 SGHVS and CDR2 FQNEAQ. V gave up 5 bases and J gave up 5 bases; unmatched junction bases: 12. The CDR3 is CASSPLSSGGRDTQYF. The CDR3 DNA sequence: TGTGCCAGCAGCCCCCTCTCGAGCGGGGGAAGAGATACGCAGTATTTT. Together with reference TRBV7-8 and TRBJ2-3, the CDR3 gives the full variable domain: GAGVSQSPRYKVAKRGQDVALRCDPISGHVSLFWYQQALGQGPEFLTYFQNEAQLDKSGLPSDRFFAERPEGSVSTLKIQRTQQEDSAVYLCASSPLSSGGRDTQYFGPGTRLTVL.

The chain has TRBV4-2 and TRBJ2-7; a weak D match, TRBD1 (6 bases). CDR3 length: 13 amino acids. Trimming removed 4 bases at V and 9 bases at J, with 16 bases between. CDR1 is LGHNA, CDR2 YNFKEQ, per germline. CDR3 in DNA: TGTGCCAGCAGCCCACCTACAGGGCACGGGCAGTACTTC. It yields the protein CASSPPTGHGQYF.

CDR3 bases: TGCGCCAGCAGTTATAGCGGAGAAAGCACAGATACGCAGTATTTT. Its protein product is CASSYSGESTDTQYF. The V gene is TRBV5-1, the J gene TRBJ2-3, with D maybe TRBD2 (6 bases). From germline, CDR1 is SGHRS and CDR2 YFSETQ. The CDR3 runs to 15 residues. Trimming stripped 5 bases from V and 0 bases from J, with 13 bases between.

The chain couples TRBV4-3 to TRBJ2-3; no reliable D call. The CDR3 sequence is 12 residues long. Per the germline V gene, CDR1 is LGHNA and CDR2 is YSLEER. V gave up 0 bases and J gave up 10 bases, with 8 bases separating them. The chain's CDR3 is CASSQDRLPQYF. The CDR3 nucleotides read TGCGCCAGCAGCCAAGATCGACTGCCGCAGTATTTT.

This clonotype appeared many times. The chain recombines TRBV29-1 with TRBJ2-2; D is unresolved. Trimming cost V 7 bases and J 6 bases, with 9 bases left between them. Germline V lookup: CDR1 SQVTM, CDR2 ANQGSEA. This CDR3 comprises 11 residues. For the CDR3, the DNA is TGCAGCGCGGGTTGGGCCGGGGAGCTGTTTTTT. This codes for CSAGWAGELFF.

The V and J genes are TRBV12-3 or TRBV12-4 and TRBJ2-3, with unresolved D. This CDR3 has 18 residues. V was clipped by 2 bases and J by 2 bases, with 20 bases between them. This CDR3 reads CASSLNTFSSPITDTQYF. The CDR3 DNA follows: TGTGCCAGCAGTTTAAACACATTCTCATCCCCTATCACAGATACGCAGTATTTT.

The table lists this clonotype with a few counts. This chain joins TRBV20-1 and TRBJ2-5, with 11 bases matching TRBD2. Germline V gives CDR1 DFQATT, CDR2 SNEGSKA (reference sequence). The CDR3 is made up of 16 amino acids. With V trimmed by 3 bases and J by 0 bases, 6 bases remained unmatched. The CDR3 DNA sequence: TGCAGTGCTAGGGATGGGACTAGCGGAAACCAAGAGACCCAGTACTTC. Amino acid sequence: CSARDGTSGNQETQYF.

This rearrangement joins TRBV6-5 to TRBJ1-1; D ambiguous. CDR1 is MNHEY, CDR2 SVGAGI, per germline. V was pared by 2 bases and J by 6 bases, with 10 bases between. The CDR3 is made up of 13 amino acids. The CDR3 region is CASSYRASAEAFF. In DNA form, the CDR3 reads TGTGCCAGCAGTTACAGGGCGTCGGCTGAAGCTTTCTTT.

There are a few counts of this clonotype. The chain has TRBV20-1 and TRBJ2-3; D is uncertain. V was shortened by 0 bases and J by 6 bases, with 10 bases between the two germline ends. Germline V CDR1 and CDR2: DFQATT, SNEGSKA (reference sequence). The CDR3 sequence is 13 residues long. CDR3 region: CSAREAISDTQYF. The CDR3 DNA follows: TGCAGTGCTAGAGAGGCTATCAGTGATACGCAGTATTTT.

In the case of this clonotype: This clone may be a read error of a much larger clone one base away. This sequence joins TRBV5-6 and TRBJ2-2, with unresolved D. Germline lookup yields CDR1 SGHDT and CDR2 YYEEEE. This CDR3 region has 14 residues. CDR3 nucleotide sequence: TGTGCCAGCAGCTTACACAGTGGAACCGAGGAGCTGTTTTTT. Residues: CASSLHSGTEELFF.

This clonotype was found many times. The chain recombines TRBV19 with TRBJ2-1; 8 bases line up with TRBD2. The trim removed 4 bases at V and 8 bases at J, leaving 13 bases unmatched. CDR3 length: 16 amino acids. Per the germline V gene, CDR1 is LNHDA and CDR2 is SQIVND (reference sequence). CDR3 sequence (DNA): TGTGCCAGTAGTAGCAGCGGGGGACTAGGAGGGGATGAGCAGTTCTTC. Amino acid sequence: CASSSSGGLGGDEQFF.

This clonotype was seen only a few times. J is TRBJ2-7 and V is TRBV7-9; TRBD1 matches 11 bases. Losses at the gene ends were 5 bases for V and 6 bases for J; bases not matched to a gene: 9. The CDR3 spans 15 residues. The germline V gene has CDR1 SEHNR and CDR2 FQNEAQ (reference sequence). In DNA form, the CDR3 reads TGTGCCAGCAGCCAAGGAGCGGGACAGGGGGGCGAGCAGTACTTC. Translating it yields CASSQGAGQGGEQYF.

J is TRBJ2-1 and V is TRBV29-1; 14 bases line up with TRBD2. The J segment lost 5 bases and the V segment lost 7 bases, leaving 1 base of the junction unmatched. CDR1 SQVTM and CDR2 ANQGSEA come from the germline V gene. The CDR3 has 13 residues. The CDR3 here is CSEGLAGDNEQFF. The DNA for the CDR3 is TGCAGCGAGGGACTAGCGGGGGACAATGAGCAGTTCTTC.

The chain joins TRBV6-2 or TRBV6-3 to TRBJ2-5, with 8 bases identical to TRBD2. In germline, CDR1 is MNHEY, CDR2 SVGEGT. V shed 5 bases and J 5 bases; nucleotides not matched to a gene: 10. The CDR3 covers 15 residues. This chain's CDR3 is CASSPGTRGSETQYF. Here the CDR3 DNA reads TGTGCCAGCAGTCCCGGGACTAGAGGTTCGGAGACCCAGTACTTC.

CDR3 in DNA: TGTGCCAGTAGTATTTGGGGGACTAGAGGCACAGATACGCAGTATTTT. Protein: CASSIWGTRGTDTQYF. The rearrangement links TRBV19 to TRBJ2-3; 8 nucleotides line up with TRBD2. Germline CDR1 is LNHDA and CDR2 is SQIVND (reference sequence). The CDR3 has 16 residues. The ends lost 3 bases at V and 1 base at J; junction bases unmatched: 6.

This clonotype has ten or more counts. For the CDR3, the DNA is TGTGCCAGCAGCTGGGCTGGGACAGGGTCCTACGAGCAGTACTTC. Translated, it gives CASSWAGTGSYEQYF. The genes are TRBV7-9 and TRBJ2-7, with 9 bases lining up with TRBD1. Trimming removed 4 bases from V and 1 base from J; junction bases left unmatched: 5. The CDR3 is 15 residues long. Germline V gives CDR1 SEHNR, CDR2 FQNEAQ (reference sequence).

There are many counts of this clonotype. The chain combines TRBV3-1 with TRBJ2-7; no clear D. In germline, CDR1 is LGHDT, CDR2 YNNKEL (reference sequence). The CDR3 spans 16 residues. V was cut by 0 bases and J by 2 bases, with 14 bases left in between. CDR3 amino acids: CASSQDYVGRTYEQYF. As DNA, the CDR3 is TGTGCCAGCAGCCAAGATTATGTGGGCAGAACCTACGAGCAGTACTTC.

This chain joins TRBV12-3 or TRBV12-4 and TRBJ1-2; D is perhaps TRBD1 (6 bases). This CDR3 has 12 residues. Deletions cut 6 bases from V and 8 bases from J, with 13 bases between. The CDR3 is CASSLGGRGYTF. The CDR3 DNA is TGTGCCAGCAGCCTAGGGGGGCGCGGCTACACCTTC.

A few counts support this clonotype. The V call is TRBV29-1, the J call TRBJ2-1; 7 bases are shared with TRBD2. Trimming removed 6 bases from V and 8 bases from J; junction bases left unmatched: 1. The CDR3 has 10 amino acids. The germline V gene encodes CDR1 SQVTM and CDR2 ANQGSEA. The chain's CDR3 is CSVGGDEQFF. The CDR3 DNA follows: TGCAGCGTGGGGGGGGATGAGCAGTTCTTC.